Listed here are 32 T cell receptor beta chains from one sample, sequenced in a study of cytomegalovirus exposure and HLA in healthy donors. With 60 Vbeta and 13 Jbeta primers, the PCR was carried out. Method: immunoSEQ multiplex PCR; TCRdb's copy keeps in-frame clones and lacks some. Of around 270,000 clones in the sample, 75% to 90% are singletons; the top ten hold over 0.3%. Specimen: PBMCs. Every receptor here comes from a girl aged 2-15 years in good health and CMV-seronegative.

The V and J genes are TRBV6-1 and TRBJ1-3, with D possibly being TRBD1 (6 bases). This CDR3 comprises 15 residues. V shed 0 bases and J shed 8 bases, with 14 bases lying between them. Germline loops: CDR1 MNHNS, CDR2 SASEGT. CDR3 residues: CASSEARGGADTIYF. CDR3 bases: TGTGCCAGCAGTGAAGCCCGCGGGGGCGCGGACACCATATATTTT.

V gene TRBV7-2 combines with J gene TRBJ2-3; TRBD1 matches at 8 bases. V trimming: 5 bases; J trimming: 3 bases; junction bases outside the gene matches: 10. This CDR3 spans 16 amino acids. CDR1 is SGHTA, CDR2 FQGNSA, per germline. The CDR3 loop reads CASSHRDRRETDTQYF. In DNA form, the CDR3 reads TGTGCCAGCAGCCACCGGGACAGGCGAGAGACAGATACGCAGTATTTT.

This clone was picked up a small number of times. This chain uses TRBV29-1 with TRBJ1-1, with D possibly matching TRBD1 (6 bases). The germline V and J ends were trimmed by 7 bases and 1 base, with 13 bases remaining between them. The CDR3 length is 13 residues. CDR1 is SQVTM and CDR2 is ANQGSEA in the germline V gene. The CDR3 DNA follows: TGCAGCGCTAAGACAGGAAAGAACACTGAAGCTTTCTTT. Translating gives CSAKTGKNTEAFF.

The genes are TRBV7-6 and TRBJ2-3; D uncertain. V was pared by 7 bases and J by 4 bases, with 15 bases between. CDR3 length equals 14 residues. From germline, CDR1 is SGHVS and CDR2 FNYEAQ. DNA of the CDR3: TGTGCCAGCAACCCCATCGGTTTGGCAGATACGCAGTATTTT. Translation gives CASNPIGLADTQYF.

This clone was recorded only once. The V and J genes are TRBV7-3 and TRBJ1-1, with 9 bases that match TRBD1. This CDR3 comprises 14 residues. CDR1 SGHTA and CDR2 FQGTGA come from the germline V gene. V was pared by 4 bases and J by 3 bases, with 3 bases of the junction left unmatched. CDR3 loop: CASSSQGAHTEAFF. The CDR3 coding sequence is TGTGCCAGCAGCTCACAGGGGGCCCACACTGAAGCTTTCTTT.

The chain links TRBV6-1 to TRBJ1-5; unclear D gene. The length of the CDR3 is 15 residues. Per germline, CDR1 MNHNS and CDR2 SASEGT. The V and J ends lost 0 bases and 5 bases respectively, with 11 bases between them. The chain's CDR3 is CASSEALGRYQPQHF. The CDR3 DNA reads as TGTGCCAGCAGTGAAGCTTTGGGCCGATATCAGCCCCAGCATTTT.

The J gene is TRBJ1-1, the V gene TRBV6-5; tentatively, D is TRBD1 (5 bases). V was cut by 5 bases and J by 3 bases, with 13 bases left in between. CDR3 length: 14 residues. The germline V gene has CDR1 MNHEY and CDR2 SVGAGI. For the CDR3, the DNA is TGTGCCAGCAGTAGACACCTCAGGGACACTGAAGCTTTCTTT. Residues: CASSRHLRDTEAFF.

The CDR3 region has the DNA TGTGCCAGCAGCAGTGACAGGGTGGGCAATCAGCCCCAGCATTTT. As protein: CASSSDRVGNQPQHF. The chain joins TRBV6-1 to TRBJ1-5; the match to TRBD1 covers 7 bases. CDR1 MNHNS and CDR2 SASEGT come from the germline V gene. V shed 6 bases and J 2 bases; nucleotides not matched to a gene: 7. CDR3 length equals 15 residues.

The genes are TRBV5-1 and TRBJ1-5; 9 bases match TRBD1. Germline V gene sequence: CDR1 SGHRS, CDR2 YFSETQ. The CDR3 is 14 residues long. V was pared by 4 bases and J by 9 bases, with 8 bases of the junction left unmatched. The CDR3 sequence: CASSPGTGRGPQHF. The CDR3 region has the DNA TGCGCCAGCAGCCCCGGGACAGGGCGAGGGCCCCAGCATTTT.

V and J are TRBV5-1 and TRBJ2-3; 7 bases match TRBD1. Losses at the gene ends were 4 bases for V and 1 base for J; bases not matched to a gene: 9. CDR1 and CDR2 (germline): SGHRS, YFSETQ. The CDR3 loop spans 16 amino acids. The CDR3 bases are TGCGCCAGCAGCCTCGCAAGGACAGGCGGCACAGATACGCAGTATTTT. It is translated as CASSLARTGGTDTQYF. Complete variable domain (other parts from reference TRBV5-1 and TRBJ2-3): KAGVTQTPRYLIKTRGQQVTLSCSPISGHRSVSWYQQTPGQGLQFLFEYFSETQRNKGNFPGRFSGRQFSNSRSEMNVSTLELGDSALYLCASSLARTGGTDTQYFGPGTRLTVL.

The chain uses TRBV27 and TRBJ2-1; TRBD2 might be the D (6 bases). Germline V lookup: CDR1 MNHEY, CDR2 SMNVEV (reference sequence). Trimming shortened V by 2 bases and J by 2 bases, and 10 bases separated the two germline ends. This CDR3 comprises 15 residues. The CDR3 coding sequence is TGTGCCAGCAGTTTAATCGGGAGTGCCTACAATGAGCAGTTCTTC. This codes for CASSLIGSAYNEQFF.

CDR3 in DNA: TGTGCCAGCAGCCCCCCGTGGGACTGGAATGAAAAACTGTTTTTT. It codes for CASSPPWDWNEKLFF. The chain joins TRBV7-3 to TRBJ1-4, with D possibly matching TRBD1 (5 bases). Germline CDR1 reads SGHTA; CDR2 reads FQGTGA. Trimming stripped 5 bases from V and 5 bases from J, with 15 bases between. This CDR3 has 15 amino acids.

The chain employs TRBV7-2 and TRBJ2-7, with a possible D match to TRBD2 (7 bases). The V end lost 2 bases, the J end lost 0 bases, and 14 bases lay between the germline ends. In germline, CDR1 is SGHTA, CDR2 FQGNSA. The CDR3 is made up of 16 amino acids. For the CDR3, the DNA is TGTGCCAGCAGCTTAAGGGGGGGGGACAACTCCTACGAGCAGTACTTC. Translation gives CASSLRGGDNSYEQYF.

The chain uses TRBV7-2 and TRBJ2-7; a possible D gene is TRBD2 (6 bases). The V gene's germline CDR1 is SGHTA and CDR2 FQGNSA. The CDR3 is made up of 14 amino acids. Trimming pared 4 bases from V and 4 bases from J, leaving 14 bases between. The CDR3 protein is CASSYSTGVYEQYF. As DNA, the CDR3 is TGTGCCAGCAGCTACTCGACGGGAGTATACGAGCAGTACTTC.

The V and J genes are TRBV27 and TRBJ1-6; maybe TRBD1 (5 bases). The V end lost 2 bases, the J end lost 4 bases, and 6 bases lay between the germline ends. The CDR3 is 14 residues long. Germline CDR1 and CDR2: MNHEY and SMNVEV (reference sequence). The CDR3 reads CASSLQGYNSPLHF. Here the CDR3 DNA reads TGTGCCAGCAGTTTACAGGGATATAATTCACCCCTCCACTTT.

CDR3 residues: CASKRDSYSYNEQFF. CDR3 DNA sequence: TGTGCCAGCAAACGGGACTCCTACTCCTACAATGAGCAGTTCTTC. J is TRBJ2-1 and V is TRBV2; a weak D match, TRBD2 (6 bases). Germline V lookup: CDR1 SNHLY, CDR2 FYNNEI. Trimming removed 7 bases from V and 0 bases from J, with 13 bases in between. The CDR3 totals 15 residues.

The V and J genes are TRBV13 and TRBJ2-3; 7 bases line up with TRBD2. Trimming removed 2 bases from V and 4 bases from J; junction bases left unmatched: 9. This CDR3 has 16 residues. Germline V gives CDR1 PRHDT, CDR2 FYEKMQ (reference sequence). The CDR3 bases are TGTGCCAGCAGCTTACGGGGCGCGGGAGAGCCAGATACGCAGTATTTT. It translates to CASSLRGAGEPDTQYF.

The chain uses TRBV5-1 and TRBJ2-2, with D unclear. The germline gives CDR1 SGHRS, CDR2 YFSETQ. Between the trimmed V and J ends, which lost 4 bases and 2 bases, there was a span of 3 bases. The CDR3 runs 12 residues. The CDR3 sequence is CASSTNTGELFF. DNA of the CDR3: TGCGCCAGCAGCACAAACACCGGGGAGCTGTTTTTT.

The V call is TRBV9, the J call TRBJ1-2, with 9 bases lining up with TRBD1. After removal of 6 bases from V and 5 bases from J, the junction contained 8 bases not matched to a gene. The CDR3 spans 14 residues. CDR1 SGDLS and CDR2 YYNGEE come from the germline V gene. The CDR3 here is CASTPTGGSYGYTF. The CDR3 region has the DNA TGTGCCAGCACCCCGACAGGGGGATCATATGGCTACACCTTC.

The rearrangement joins TRBV11-3 to TRBJ2-3; TRBD1 might be the D (5 bases). CDR1 SGHNT and CDR2 YENEEA come from the germline V gene. The CDR3 spans 14 residues. The germline V and J ends were trimmed by 5 bases and 5 bases, with 14 bases remaining between them. The CDR3 region is CASSLHSQGDTQYF. As DNA, the CDR3 is TGTGCCAGCAGCCTCCACTCCCAGGGAGATACGCAGTATTTT.

This clone turned up a few times. The gene calls are TRBV19 and TRBJ1-4, with 9 bases fitting TRBD1. V trimming: 4 bases; J trimming: 7 bases; junction bases outside the gene matches: 4. Germline CDR1 is LNHDA and CDR2 is SQIVND (reference sequence). The CDR3 totals 14 residues. CDR3 loop: CASSNRGLGEKLFF. For the CDR3, the DNA is TGTGCCAGTAGTAACAGGGGGCTCGGTGAAAAACTGTTTTTT.

The V and J genes are TRBV10-3 and TRBJ1-1; D may be TRBD1 (5 bases). CDR3 length: 13 amino acids. Per germline, CDR1 ENHRY and CDR2 SYGVKD. V was shortened by 4 bases and J by 1 base, with 7 bases between the two germline ends. The DNA for the CDR3 is TGTGCCATCAGTGCCCAGGGGAACACTGAAGCTTTCTTT. It specifies CAISAQGNTEAFF.

This chain links TRBV9 with TRBJ1-3; the D gene is possibly TRBD1 (5 bases). The CDR3 length is 15 residues. In germline, CDR1 is SGDLS, CDR2 YYNGEE. Trimming shortened V by 2 bases and J by 3 bases, and 12 bases separated the two germline ends. The CDR3 coding sequence is TGTGCCAGCAGCGTCAGCAGGGTAGGTGGAAACACCATATATTTT. Encoded protein: CASSVSRVGGNTIYF.

Concerning this clone: This sample also contains other DNA sequences that code for the same CDR3. The chain joins TRBV5-1 to TRBJ2-7, with TRBD1 matching over 10 bases. Losses at the gene ends were 2 bases for V and 3 bases for J; bases not matched to a gene: 2. CDR1 is SGHRS, CDR2 YFSETQ, per germline. The CDR3 consists of 14 residues. The CDR3 loop reads CASSFGTGDYEQYF. DNA for the CDR3: TGCGCCAGCAGCTTTGGGACAGGGGACTACGAGCAGTACTTC.

V gene TRBV5-1 combines with J gene TRBJ2-5, with 8 bases identical to TRBD2. Losses at the gene ends were 0 bases for V and 5 bases for J; bases not matched to a gene: 12. Germline V CDR1 and CDR2: SGHRS, YFSETQ. The CDR3 is made up of 17 amino acids. CDR3 coding DNA: TGCGCCAGCAGCTTGGCTTCTAGCGGGCCCCAGGGGGAGACCCAGTACTTC. Residues: CASSLASSGPQGETQYF. The full variable domain, with the rest looked up from reference TRBV5-1 and TRBJ2-5, is KAGVTQTPRYLIKTRGQQVTLSCSPISGHRSVSWYQQTPGQGLQFLFEYFSETQRNKGNFPGRFSGRQFSNSRSEMNVSTLELGDSALYLCASSLASSGPQGETQYFGPGTRLLVL.

V and J are TRBV19 and TRBJ1-2; TRBD1 agrees at 9 bases. J was trimmed by 4 bases and V by 3 bases; bases with no gene match: 3. Per the germline V gene, CDR1 is LNHDA and CDR2 is SQIVND (reference sequence). The CDR3 contains 14 residues. The CDR3 DNA is TGTGCCAGTAGTATTAAGGACAGGGGCTATGGCTACACCTTC. Amino acids: CASSIKDRGYGYTF.

The V gene is TRBV6-1, the J gene TRBJ1-2; no clear D gene. Trimming removed 5 bases at V and 5 bases at J, with 6 bases between. The CDR3 runs to 11 residues. Germline V gene sequence: CDR1 MNHNS, CDR2 SASEGT. CDR3 bases: TGTGCCAGCAGTATTCTGTATGGCTACACCTTC. This codes for CASSILYGYTF.

The chain is built from TRBV2 and TRBJ2-2; TRBD1 matches 8 bases. Germline V lookup: CDR1 SNHLY, CDR2 FYNNEI. The CDR3 loop spans 18 amino acids. V was clipped by 1 base and J by 4 bases; unmatched bases: 11. CDR3 nucleotide sequence: TGTGCCAGCAGTGAAGAGGGAGACAGGGGTGAAGGCACCGGGGAGCTGTTTTTT. It specifies CASSEEGDRGEGTGELFF.

This clone was observed a few times. In DNA, the CDR3 is TGCGCCAGCAGCTTAGTACAGAGCTCCTACAATGAGCAGTTCTTC. Its translation: CASSLVQSSYNEQFF. This rearrangement joins TRBV5-1 to TRBJ2-1, with no clear D. V lost 2 bases and J lost 0, with 9 bases in between. Germline V gene data show CDR1 as SGHRS and CDR2 as YFSETQ. This CDR3 spans 15 amino acids.

J is TRBJ1-2 and V is TRBV13; TRBD1 aligns across 10 bases. Per the germline V gene, CDR1 is PRHDT and CDR2 is FYEKMQ (reference sequence). The CDR3 length is 13 residues. Trimming at V came to 4 bases and at J to 8 bases, leaving 4 bases not matched to a gene. CDR3 loop: CASSYGTGEGYTF. The DNA of the CDR3 is TGTGCCAGCAGCTACGGGACAGGGGAAGGCTACACCTTC. The full variable domain, rest sourced from reference TRBV13 and TRBJ1-2, is AAGVIQSPRHLIKEKRETATLKCYPIPRHDTVYWYQQGPGQDPQFLISFYEKMQSDKGSIPDRFSAQQFSDYHSELNMSSLELGDSALYFCASSYGTGEGYTFGSGTRLTVV.

The chain recombines TRBV30 with TRBJ1-2, with a weak D call TRBD1 (6 bases). The germline gives CDR1 GTSNPN, CDR2 SVGIG (reference sequence). The V gene lost 4 bases and the J gene lost 9 bases, with 21 bases spanning the gap. This CDR3 is built from 14 residues. CDR3 DNA: TGTGCCTGGAACAGGGTGGGGGCCCTATGGAGCTACACCTTC. Its translation: CAWNRVGALWSYTF.

The chain employs TRBV28 and TRBJ2-5; TRBD2 matches at 9 bases. V trimming: 8 bases; J trimming: 2 bases; junction bases outside the gene matches: 15. Germline loops: CDR1 MDHEN, CDR2 SYDVKM. This CDR3 is built from 17 residues. The CDR3: CASRSLTPSGVQETQYF. The CDR3 DNA follows: TGTGCCAGCCGAAGTTTAACTCCTAGCGGGGTACAAGAGACCCAGTACTTC.